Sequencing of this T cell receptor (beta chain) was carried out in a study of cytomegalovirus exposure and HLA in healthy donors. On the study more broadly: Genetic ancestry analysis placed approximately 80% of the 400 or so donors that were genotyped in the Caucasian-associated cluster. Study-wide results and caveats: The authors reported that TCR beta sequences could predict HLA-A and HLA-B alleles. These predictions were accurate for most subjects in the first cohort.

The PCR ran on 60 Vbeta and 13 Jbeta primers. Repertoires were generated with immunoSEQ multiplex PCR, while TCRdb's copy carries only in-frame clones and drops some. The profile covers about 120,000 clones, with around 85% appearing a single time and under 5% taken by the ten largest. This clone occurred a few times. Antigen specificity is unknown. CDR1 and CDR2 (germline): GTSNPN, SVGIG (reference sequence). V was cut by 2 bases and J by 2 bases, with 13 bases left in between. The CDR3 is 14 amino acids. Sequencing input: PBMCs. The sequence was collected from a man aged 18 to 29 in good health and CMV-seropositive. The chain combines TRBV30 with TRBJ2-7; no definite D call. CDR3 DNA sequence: TGTGCCTGGAGTCCAAAGGTAGCCCCCTACGAGCAGTACTTC. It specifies CAWSPKVAPYEQYF.